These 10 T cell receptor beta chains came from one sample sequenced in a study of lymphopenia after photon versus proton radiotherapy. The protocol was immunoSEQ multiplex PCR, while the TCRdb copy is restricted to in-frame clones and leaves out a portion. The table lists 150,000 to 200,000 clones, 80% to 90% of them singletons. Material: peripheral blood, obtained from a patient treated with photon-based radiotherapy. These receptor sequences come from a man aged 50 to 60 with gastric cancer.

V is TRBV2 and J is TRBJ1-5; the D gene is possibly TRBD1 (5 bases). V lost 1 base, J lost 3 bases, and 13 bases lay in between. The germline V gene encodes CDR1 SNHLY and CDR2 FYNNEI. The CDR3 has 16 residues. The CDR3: CASSEGDQLDNQPQHF. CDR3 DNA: TGTGCCAGCAGTGAAGGGGACCAGCTCGACAATCAGCCCCAGCATTTT.

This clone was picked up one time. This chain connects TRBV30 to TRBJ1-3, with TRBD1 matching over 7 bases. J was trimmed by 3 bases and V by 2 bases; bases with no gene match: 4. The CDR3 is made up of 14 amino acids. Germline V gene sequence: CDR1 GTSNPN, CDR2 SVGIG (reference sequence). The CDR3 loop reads CAWSLTGNGNTIYF. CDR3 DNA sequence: TGTGCCTGGAGTTTGACAGGGAATGGAAACACCATATATTTT.

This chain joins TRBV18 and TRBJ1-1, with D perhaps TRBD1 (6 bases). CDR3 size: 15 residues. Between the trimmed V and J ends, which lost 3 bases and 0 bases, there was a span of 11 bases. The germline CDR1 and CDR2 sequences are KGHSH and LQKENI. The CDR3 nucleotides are TGTGCCAGCTCACCCTCAGGGGTTGTGAACACTGAAGCTTTCTTT. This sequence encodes CASSPSGVVNTEAFF.

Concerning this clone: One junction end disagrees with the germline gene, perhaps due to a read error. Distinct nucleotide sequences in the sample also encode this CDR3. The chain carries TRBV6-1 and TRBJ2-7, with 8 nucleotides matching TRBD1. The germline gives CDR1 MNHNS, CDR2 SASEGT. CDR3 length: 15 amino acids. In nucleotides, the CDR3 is TGTGCCAGCAGCGAAGGAGGGACAGGAGCCTACGAGCAGTACTTC. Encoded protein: CASSEGGTGAYEQYF.

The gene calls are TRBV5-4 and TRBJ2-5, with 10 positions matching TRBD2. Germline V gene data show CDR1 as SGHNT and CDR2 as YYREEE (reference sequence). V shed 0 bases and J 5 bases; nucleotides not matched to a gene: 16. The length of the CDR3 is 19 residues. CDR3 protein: CASSLAPVGQREGRETQYF. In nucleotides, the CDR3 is TGTGCCAGCAGCTTGGCCCCAGTCGGTCAGCGGGAGGGCCGGGAGACCCAGTACTTC.

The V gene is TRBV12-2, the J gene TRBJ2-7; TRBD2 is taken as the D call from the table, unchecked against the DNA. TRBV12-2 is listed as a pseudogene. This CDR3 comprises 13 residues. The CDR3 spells CASRSGMTYEQYF. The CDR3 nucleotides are TGTGCAAGTCGCTCGGGAATGACCTACGAGCAGTACTTC.

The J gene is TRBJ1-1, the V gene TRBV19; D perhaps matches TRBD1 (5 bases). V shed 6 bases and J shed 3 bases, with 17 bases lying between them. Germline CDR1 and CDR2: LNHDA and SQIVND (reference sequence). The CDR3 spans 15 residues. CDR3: CASSSQKGRDTEAFF. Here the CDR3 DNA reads TGTGCCAGTAGCAGCCAAAAGGGGCGTGACACTGAAGCTTTCTTT.

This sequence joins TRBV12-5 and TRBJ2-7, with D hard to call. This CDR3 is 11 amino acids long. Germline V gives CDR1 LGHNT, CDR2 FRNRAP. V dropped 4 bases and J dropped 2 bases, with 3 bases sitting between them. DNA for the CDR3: TGTGCTAGTGGTTCTACCTACGAGCAGTACTTC. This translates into CASGSTYEQYF.

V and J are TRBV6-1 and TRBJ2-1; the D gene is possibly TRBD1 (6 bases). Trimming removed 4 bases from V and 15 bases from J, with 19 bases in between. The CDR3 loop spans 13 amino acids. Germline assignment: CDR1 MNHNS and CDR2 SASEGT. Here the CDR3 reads CASSGGTLERRFF. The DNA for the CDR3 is TGTGCCAGCAGTGGGGGGACACTCGAACGTCGGTTCTTC.

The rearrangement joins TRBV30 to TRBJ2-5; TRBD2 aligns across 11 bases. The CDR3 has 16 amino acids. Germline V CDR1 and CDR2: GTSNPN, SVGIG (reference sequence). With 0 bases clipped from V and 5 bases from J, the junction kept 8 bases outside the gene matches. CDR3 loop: CAWSVGLAGGGETQYF. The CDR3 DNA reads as TGTGCCTGGAGTGTAGGGCTAGCGGGAGGTGGGGAGACCCAGTACTTC.